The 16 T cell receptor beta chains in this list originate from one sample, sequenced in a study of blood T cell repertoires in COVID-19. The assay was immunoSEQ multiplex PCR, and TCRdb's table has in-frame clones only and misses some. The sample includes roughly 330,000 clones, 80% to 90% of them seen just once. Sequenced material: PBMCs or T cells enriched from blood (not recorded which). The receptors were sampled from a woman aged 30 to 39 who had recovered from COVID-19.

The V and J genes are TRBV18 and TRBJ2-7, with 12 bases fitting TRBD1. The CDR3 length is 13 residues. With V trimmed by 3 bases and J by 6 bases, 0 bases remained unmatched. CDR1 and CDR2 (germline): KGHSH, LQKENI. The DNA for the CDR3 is TGTGCCAGCTCACCGGGACAGGGGGCCGAGCAGTACTTC. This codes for CASSPGQGAEQYF.

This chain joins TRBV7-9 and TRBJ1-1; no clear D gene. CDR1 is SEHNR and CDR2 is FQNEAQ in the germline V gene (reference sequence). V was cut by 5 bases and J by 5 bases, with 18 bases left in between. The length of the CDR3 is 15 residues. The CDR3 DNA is TGTGCCAGCAGCGCCATAGGGAGGTATTGGACTGAAGCTTTCTTT. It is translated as CASSAIGRYWTEAFF.

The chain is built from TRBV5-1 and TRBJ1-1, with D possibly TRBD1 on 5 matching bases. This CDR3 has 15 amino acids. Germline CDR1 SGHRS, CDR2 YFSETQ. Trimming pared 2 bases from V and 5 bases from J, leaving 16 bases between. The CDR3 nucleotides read TGCGCCAGCAGCTTTGTTGGGGGAGGAGATACTGAAGCTTTCTTT. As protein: CASSFVGGGDTEAFF.

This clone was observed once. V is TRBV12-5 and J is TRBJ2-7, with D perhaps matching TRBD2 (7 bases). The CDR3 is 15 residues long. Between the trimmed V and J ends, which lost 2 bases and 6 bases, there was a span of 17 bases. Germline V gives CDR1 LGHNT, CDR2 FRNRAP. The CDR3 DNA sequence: TGTGCTAGTGGTTTGACGGGGGGCCACCCCATCGAGCAGTACTTC. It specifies CASGLTGGHPIEQYF.

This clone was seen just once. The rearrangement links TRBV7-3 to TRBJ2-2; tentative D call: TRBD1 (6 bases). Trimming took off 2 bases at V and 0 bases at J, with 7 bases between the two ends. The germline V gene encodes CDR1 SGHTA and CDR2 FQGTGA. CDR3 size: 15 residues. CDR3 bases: TGTGCCAGCAGCTTAGCAGGGGCGAACACCGGGGAGCTGTTTTTT. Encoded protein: CASSLAGANTGELFF. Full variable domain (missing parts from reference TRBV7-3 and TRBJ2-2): GAGVSQTPSNKVTEKGKYVELRCDPISGHTALYWYRQSLGQGPEFLIYFQGTGAADDSGLPNDRFFAVRPEGSVSTLKIQRTERGDSAVYLCASSLAGANTGELFFGEGSRLTVL.

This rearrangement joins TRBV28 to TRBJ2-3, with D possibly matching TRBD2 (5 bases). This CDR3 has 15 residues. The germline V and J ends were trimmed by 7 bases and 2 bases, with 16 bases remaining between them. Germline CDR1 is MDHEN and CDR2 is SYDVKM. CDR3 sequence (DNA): TGTGCCAGCAACGATCACGGGGTGGTCACAGATACGCAGTATTTT. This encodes CASNDHGVVTDTQYF.

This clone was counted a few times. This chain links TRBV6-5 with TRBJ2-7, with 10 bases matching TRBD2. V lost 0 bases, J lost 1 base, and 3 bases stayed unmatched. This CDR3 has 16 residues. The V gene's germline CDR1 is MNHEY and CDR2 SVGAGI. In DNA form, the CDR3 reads TGTGCCAGCAGTTACTCGACTAGCGGGTCGTCCTACGAGCAGTACTTC. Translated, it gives CASSYSTSGSSYEQYF.

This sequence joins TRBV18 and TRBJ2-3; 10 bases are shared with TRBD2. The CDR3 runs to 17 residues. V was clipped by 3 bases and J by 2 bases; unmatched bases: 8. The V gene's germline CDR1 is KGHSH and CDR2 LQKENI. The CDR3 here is CASSPPIAGGSTDTQYF. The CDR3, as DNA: TGTGCCAGCTCACCTCCGATAGCGGGGGGATCCACAGATACGCAGTATTTT.

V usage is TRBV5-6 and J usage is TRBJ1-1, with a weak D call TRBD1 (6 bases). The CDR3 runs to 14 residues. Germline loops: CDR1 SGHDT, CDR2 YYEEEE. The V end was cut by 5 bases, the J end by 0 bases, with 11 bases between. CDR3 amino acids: CASRTGQLNTEAFF. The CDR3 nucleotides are TGTGCCAGCAGAACCGGACAGTTGAACACTGAAGCTTTCTTT.

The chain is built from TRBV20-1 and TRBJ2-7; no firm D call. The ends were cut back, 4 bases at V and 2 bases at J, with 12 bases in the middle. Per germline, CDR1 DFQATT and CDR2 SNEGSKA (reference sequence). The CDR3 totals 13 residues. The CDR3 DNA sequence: TGCAGTGCTACTGACAAGCTAGCCTACGAGCAGTACTTC. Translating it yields CSATDKLAYEQYF.

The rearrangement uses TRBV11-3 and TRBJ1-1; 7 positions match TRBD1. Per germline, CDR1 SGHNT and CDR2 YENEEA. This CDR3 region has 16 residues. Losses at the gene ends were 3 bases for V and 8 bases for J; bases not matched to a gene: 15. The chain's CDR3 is CASSLPTRDREREAFF. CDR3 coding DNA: TGTGCCAGCAGCTTGCCTACCCGTGACAGGGAACGGGAAGCTTTCTTT. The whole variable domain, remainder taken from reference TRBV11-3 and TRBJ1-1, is EAGVVQSPRYKIIEKKQPVAFWCNPISGHNTLYWYLQNLGQGPELLIRYENEEAVDDSQLPKDRFSAERLKGVDSTLKIQPAELGDSAVYLCASSLPTRDREREAFFGQGTRLTVV.

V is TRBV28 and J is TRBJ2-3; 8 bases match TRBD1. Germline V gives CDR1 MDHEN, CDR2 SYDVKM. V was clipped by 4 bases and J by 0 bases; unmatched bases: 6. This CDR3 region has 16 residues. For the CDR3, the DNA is TGTGCCAGCAGTTCCCCGAGGGACAGGAGCACAGATACGCAGTATTTT. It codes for CASSSPRDRSTDTQYF.

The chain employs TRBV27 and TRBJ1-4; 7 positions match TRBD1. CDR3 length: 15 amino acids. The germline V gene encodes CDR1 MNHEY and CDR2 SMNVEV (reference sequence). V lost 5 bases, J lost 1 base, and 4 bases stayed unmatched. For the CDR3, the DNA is TGTGCCAGCAGTCTCTCAGGGGGAACTAATGAAAAACTGTTTTTT. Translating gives CASSLSGGTNEKLFF.

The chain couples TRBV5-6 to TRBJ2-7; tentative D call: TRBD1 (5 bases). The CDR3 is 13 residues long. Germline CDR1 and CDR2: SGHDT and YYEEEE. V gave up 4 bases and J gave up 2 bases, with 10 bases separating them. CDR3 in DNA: TGTGCCAGCAGCCCAGGACAAACCTACGAGCAGTACTTC. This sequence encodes CASSPGQTYEQYF.

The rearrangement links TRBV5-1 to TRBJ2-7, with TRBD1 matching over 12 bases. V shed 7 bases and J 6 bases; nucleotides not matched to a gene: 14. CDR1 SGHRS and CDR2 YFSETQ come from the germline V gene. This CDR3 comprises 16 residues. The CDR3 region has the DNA TGCGCCAGCCAGTACAAACCGGGACAGGGGGCCACCGAGCAGTACTTC. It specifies CASQYKPGQGATEQYF.

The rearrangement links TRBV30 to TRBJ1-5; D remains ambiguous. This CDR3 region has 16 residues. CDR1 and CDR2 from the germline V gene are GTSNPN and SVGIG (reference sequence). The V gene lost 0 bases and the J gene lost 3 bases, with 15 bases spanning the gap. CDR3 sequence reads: CAWSVEGSRFNQPQHF. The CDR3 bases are TGTGCCTGGAGTGTAGAGGGCAGCCGATTCAATCAGCCCCAGCATTTT.